This entry describes one T cell receptor (beta chain). Its antigen target is currently unknown. No base-level quality is on record; no much larger clone is a single base apart. For CDR1 and CDR2, the germline V gene lists SGHRS and YFSETQ. V is cut back by 4 bases and J by 6 bases, with 11 bases in the junction unmatched. From the cysteine up to the phenylalanine, the CDR3 has a length of 15 residues. The kept DNA is CDR3 alone, 45 bases in frame from the first base. The library relied on RT-PCR. Reads for this sample came from an Illumina HiSeq 2500. TCRdb redid the processing of the public reads, applying fastp at Q25 and MiXCR, and retained in-frame beta chains. A single entry per CDR3 protein holds the most common genes and DNA from its merged rows. The sample profile shows around 520,000 distinct CDR3 sequences; around 25% of them were found once. The ten largest clonotypes hold 1.5% to 2% of the sample.

The sample is drawn from a study of response to subunit inactivated influenza vaccine (dated by TCRdb to between 2017 and 2018). In terms of the full investigation: Deep quantitative T cell receptor repertoire profiling was used in the study to track responses to a trivalent subunit inactivated influenza vaccine.

What the authors observed across the whole study: It was suggested by the authors that each seasonal influenza vaccination may recruit only a limited number of new T cells.

The TCR originated in a man over 45 who received an inactivated influenza vaccine. Donor details come from another sample of the same person, matched by shared clones. The sample in question was CD4+ T cells sorted from PBMCs, obtained 5 to 6 days after vaccination. The chain couples TRBV5-1 to TRBJ1-1; 8 central nucleotides agree with TRBD1. The sequenced DNA is TGCGCCAGCAGCACGACCCCAGGGGGCGGCCCTGAAGCTTTCTTT. Translated, it gives CASSTTPGGGPEAFF.